The 18 T cell receptor beta chains below were found in one sample sequenced in a study of PD-1 blockade in classical Hodgkin lymphoma. After autologous stem cell transplantation all patients relapsed, and prior brentuximab vedotin exposure differed between cohorts. Measured with immunoSEQ multiplex PCR; TCRdb has only the in-frame clones, and not every one. The sample includes just over 60,000 clones, approximately 90% of them seen just once. The source was peripheral blood mononuclear cells (PBMCs), collected at baseline. The receptors here all came from a human donor with classical Hodgkin lymphoma.

This sequence joins TRBV29-1 and TRBJ2-7; the D is unclear. Per germline, CDR1 SQVTM and CDR2 ANQGSEA. This CDR3 is built from 13 residues. Trimming cost V 2 bases and J 3 bases, with 11 bases left between them. This CDR3 is CSVELGRSYEQYF. The CDR3, as DNA: TGCAGCGTTGAACTGGGCAGGAGCTACGAGCAGTACTTC.

The chain couples TRBV9 to TRBJ2-3, with D possibly being TRBD1 (6 bases). Trimming cost V 6 bases and J 1 base, with 12 bases left between them. This CDR3 has 14 amino acids. Germline values: CDR1 SGDLS, CDR2 YYNGEE. CDR3 amino acids: CASTGQGRTDTQYF. CDR3 coding DNA: TGTGCCAGCACGGGTCAGGGGCGCACAGATACGCAGTATTTT.

The chain is built from TRBV7-9 and TRBJ2-3, with TRBD2 matching 7 bases. The ends lost 4 bases at V and 2 bases at J; junction bases unmatched: 12. CDR3 length equals 17 residues. Germline V gene lookup returns CDR1 SEHNR and CDR2 FQNEAQ (reference sequence). The CDR3 reads CASSSPAGLPYTDTQYF. CDR3 sequence (DNA): TGTGCCAGCAGCTCCCCAGCGGGGCTCCCCTACACAGATACGCAGTATTTT.

V gene TRBV29-1 combines with J gene TRBJ1-2, with TRBD1 matching over 7 bases. The CDR3 length is 13 residues. J was trimmed by 7 bases and V by 4 bases; bases with no gene match: 9. Germline CDR1 is SQVTM and CDR2 is ANQGSEA. The CDR3 sequence: CSVGQGTTVGYTF. As DNA, the CDR3 is TGCAGCGTTGGACAGGGAACTACAGTTGGCTACACCTTC. Based on the CDR3 plus reference TRBV29-1 and TRBJ1-2, the full variable domain is SAVISQKPSRDICQRGTSLTIQCQVDSQVTMMFWYRQQPGQSLTLIATANQGSEATYESGFVIDKFPISRPNLTFSTLTVSNMSPEDSSIYLCSVGQGTTVGYTFGSGTRLTVV.

The V gene is TRBV4-2, the J gene TRBJ1-6; D remains unclear. V dropped 6 bases and J dropped 8 bases, with 14 bases sitting between them. CDR1 is LGHNA, CDR2 YNFKEQ, per germline. The CDR3 extends over 14 amino acids. The CDR3 protein is CASSQSDEDSPLHF. The CDR3 DNA follows: TGTGCCAGCAGTCAAAGCGACGAAGATTCACCCCTCCACTTT.

CDR3 region: CASSTSGGSTDTQYF. The CDR3 DNA is TGTGCCAGTAGCACAAGCGGGGGGAGCACAGATACGCAGTATTTT. The chain joins TRBV19 to TRBJ2-3, with 9 bases aligning to TRBD2. V lost 6 bases and J lost 0; bases outside the gene matches: 4. The germline V gene has CDR1 LNHDA and CDR2 SQIVND (reference sequence). This CDR3 is 15 amino acids long.

The V and J genes are TRBV28 and TRBJ2-3, with D perhaps TRBD1 (6 bases). V lost 5 bases and J lost 0, with 15 bases in between. CDR3 length: 16 amino acids. Germline assignment: CDR1 MDHEN and CDR2 SYDVKM. As DNA, the CDR3 is TGTGCCAGCAGTACAACAGGGCTATCCAGCACAGATACGCAGTATTTT. It translates to CASSTTGLSSTDTQYF.

A remark on this clone: The CDR3 does not close with the conserved phenylalanine or tryptophan, likely indicating a read error. The rearrangement links TRBV2 to TRBJ2-2; no clear D. In germline, CDR1 is SNHLY, CDR2 FYNNEI. The V gene lost 6 bases and the J gene lost 4 bases, with 15 bases spanning the gap. CDR3 length: 15 residues. CDR3 loop: CASSNLRWGTGELFL. For the CDR3, the DNA is TGTGCCAGCAGCAATCTGAGGTGGGGCACCGGGGAGCTGTTTCTT.

J is TRBJ2-7 and V is TRBV6-6; tentatively, D is TRBD1 or TRBD2 (5 bases each). The CDR3 consists of 15 residues. Germline values: CDR1 MNHNY, CDR2 SVGAGI (reference sequence). With 2 bases removed from V and 2 bases from J, the gap between germline ends came to 13 bases. CDR3 bases: TGTGCCAGCAGTTACGGGGGTACGACGGCCTACGAGCAGTACTTC. Amino acid sequence: CASSYGGTTAYEQYF.

This clone was counted a few times. The V gene is TRBV7-9, the J gene TRBJ1-2, with TRBD1 as a possible D gene (5 bases). V was clipped by 3 bases and J by 8 bases, with 16 bases between them. In germline, CDR1 is SEHNR, CDR2 FQNEAQ (reference sequence). The CDR3 length is 14 residues. As DNA, the CDR3 is TGTGCCAGCAGCTTGTTCCAGGGCCAGAGGGGCTACACCTTC. Translated, it gives CASSLFQGQRGYTF.

This chain links TRBV4-3 with TRBJ2-6; D is undetermined. The CDR3 runs 18 residues. Germline V gene data show CDR1 as LGHNA and CDR2 as YSLEER. V was clipped by 0 bases and J by 0 bases, with 12 bases between them. CDR3 sequence (DNA): TGCGCCAGCAGCCAAGAAAGGGCAGTGAGCTCTGGGGCCAACGTCCTGACTTTC. Protein product: CASSQERAVSSGANVLTF.

This chain uses TRBV28 with TRBJ1-2; possibly TRBD1 for D (5 bases). Trimming removed 3 bases at V and 2 bases at J, with 7 bases between. CDR3 length: 13 residues. Germline-derived CDR1 and CDR2 are MDHEN and SYDVKM. The CDR3 sequence: CASSLTENYGYTF. The CDR3 nucleotides read TGTGCCAGCAGTTTGACAGAGAACTATGGCTACACCTTC.

This chain links TRBV7-2 with TRBJ1-6; D is ambiguous. The V end was cut by 6 bases, the J end by 3 bases, with 12 bases between. Germline CDR1 reads SGHTA; CDR2 reads FQGNSA. CDR3 length equals 15 residues. CDR3 loop: CASRNWGVYNSPLHF. DNA for the CDR3: TGTGCCAGCAGGAACTGGGGTGTCTATAATTCACCCCTCCACTTT.

The chain joins TRBV19 to TRBJ1-2; D ambiguous. Per germline, CDR1 LNHDA and CDR2 SQIVND (reference sequence). This CDR3 is built from 13 residues. V dropped 4 bases and J dropped 3 bases, with 9 bases sitting between them. The CDR3 protein is CASSRRLDYGYTF. CDR3 coding DNA: TGTGCCAGTAGTAGGAGACTTGACTATGGCTACACCTTC.

Written as DNA, the CDR3 is TGTGCCAGCCAACAGGGGTTCGGAAACACCATATATTTT. As protein: CASQQGFGNTIYF. The chain recombines TRBV28 with TRBJ1-3, with TRBD1 identical over 7 bases. Germline V lookup: CDR1 MDHEN, CDR2 SYDVKM. The V and J ends lost 8 bases and 4 bases, in that order; junction bases with no gene match: 5. This CDR3 has 13 amino acids. The full variable domain, with the rest looked up from reference TRBV28 and TRBJ1-3, is DVKVTQSSRYLVKRTGEKVFLECVQDMDHENMFWYRQDPGLGLRLIYFSYDVKMKEKGDIPEGYSVSREKKERFSLILESASTNQTSMYLCASQQGFGNTIYFGEGSWLTVV.

V gene TRBV7-9 combines with J gene TRBJ1-2; D perhaps matches TRBD1 (6 bases). The germline V and J ends were trimmed by 10 bases and 3 bases, with 12 bases remaining between them. CDR1 SEHNR and CDR2 FQNEAQ come from the germline V gene (reference sequence). The CDR3 consists of 12 residues. CDR3 amino acids: CATATGDYGYTF. The CDR3 DNA reads as TGTGCCACAGCGACAGGCGACTATGGCTACACCTTC.

This clone was found once. The J gene is TRBJ1-3, the V gene TRBV6-5; D is unresolved. V was trimmed by 7 bases and J by 0 bases, leaving 7 bases between them. The germline gives CDR1 MNHEY, CDR2 SVGAGI. This CDR3 comprises 13 residues. The chain's CDR3 is CASIQPSGNTIYF. CDR3 in DNA: TGTGCCAGCATACAGCCCTCTGGAAACACCATATATTTT.

The chain joins TRBV27 to TRBJ1-5; a weak D match, TRBD1 (5 bases). Germline CDR1 MNHEY, CDR2 SMNVEV (reference sequence). This CDR3 comprises 13 residues. V was cut by 3 bases and J by 7 bases, with 10 bases left in between. The CDR3: CASSFSRGQPQHF. DNA for the CDR3: TGTGCCAGCAGTTTTTCTAGGGGACAGCCCCAGCATTTT.